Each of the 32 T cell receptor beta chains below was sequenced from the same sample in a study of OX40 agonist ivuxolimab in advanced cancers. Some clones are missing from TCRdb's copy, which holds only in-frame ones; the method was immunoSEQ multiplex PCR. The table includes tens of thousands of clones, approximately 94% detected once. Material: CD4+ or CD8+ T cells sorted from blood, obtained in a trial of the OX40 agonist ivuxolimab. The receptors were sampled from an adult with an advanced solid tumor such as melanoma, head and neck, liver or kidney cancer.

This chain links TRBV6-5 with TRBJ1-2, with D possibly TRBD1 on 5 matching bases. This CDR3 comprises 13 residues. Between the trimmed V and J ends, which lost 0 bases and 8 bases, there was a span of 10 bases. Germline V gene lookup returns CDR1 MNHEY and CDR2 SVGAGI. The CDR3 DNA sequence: TGTGCCAGCAGTTACTCGACAGCAAAGGGCTACACCTTC. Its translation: CASSYSTAKGYTF.

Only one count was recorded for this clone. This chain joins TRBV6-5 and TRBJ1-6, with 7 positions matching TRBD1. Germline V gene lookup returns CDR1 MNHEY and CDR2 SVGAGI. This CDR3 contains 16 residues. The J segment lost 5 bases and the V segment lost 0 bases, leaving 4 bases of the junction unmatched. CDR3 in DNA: TGTGCCAGCAGTTACTCGAATGGACAGGATAATTCACCCCTCCACTTT. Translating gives CASSYSNGQDNSPLHF.

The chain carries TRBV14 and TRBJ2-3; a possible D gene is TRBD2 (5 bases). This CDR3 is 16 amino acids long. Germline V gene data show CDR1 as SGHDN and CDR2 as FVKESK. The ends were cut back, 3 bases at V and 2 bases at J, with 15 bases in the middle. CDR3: CASSQRAGAYTDTQYF. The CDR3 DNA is TGTGCCAGCAGCCAGCGGGCAGGCGCTTACACAGATACGCAGTATTTT.

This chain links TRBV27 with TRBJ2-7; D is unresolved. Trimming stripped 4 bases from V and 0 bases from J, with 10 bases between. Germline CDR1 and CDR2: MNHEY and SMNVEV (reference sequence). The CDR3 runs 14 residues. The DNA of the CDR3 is TGTGCCAGCAGTTCAATACCCGGCTCCTACGAGCAGTACTTC. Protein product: CASSSIPGSYEQYF.

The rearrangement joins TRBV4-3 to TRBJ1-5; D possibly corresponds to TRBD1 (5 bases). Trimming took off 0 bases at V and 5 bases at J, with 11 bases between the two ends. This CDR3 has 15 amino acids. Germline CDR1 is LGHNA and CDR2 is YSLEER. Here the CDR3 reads CASSQEGQGDQPQHF. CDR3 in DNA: TGCGCCAGCAGCCAAGAGGGCCAGGGTGATCAGCCCCAGCATTTT.

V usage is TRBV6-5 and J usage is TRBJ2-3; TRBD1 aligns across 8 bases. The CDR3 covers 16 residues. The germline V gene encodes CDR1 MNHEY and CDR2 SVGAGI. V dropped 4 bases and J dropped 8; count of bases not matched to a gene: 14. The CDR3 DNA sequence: TGTGCCAGCAGTTCCTTTCCAGGGGGCGATGGAGGTACGCAGTATTTT. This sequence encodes CASSSFPGGDGGTQYF.

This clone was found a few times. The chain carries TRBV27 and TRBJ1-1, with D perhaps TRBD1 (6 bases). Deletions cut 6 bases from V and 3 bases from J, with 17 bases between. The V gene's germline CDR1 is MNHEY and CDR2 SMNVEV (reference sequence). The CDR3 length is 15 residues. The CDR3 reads CASRPRQGGYTEAFF. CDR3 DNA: TGTGCCAGCAGACCACGACAAGGGGGGTACACTGAAGCTTTCTTT.

The DNA of the CDR3 is TGTGCCAGTAGTATAGGTCTTCCGGGGCAGATCTACGAGCAGTACTTC. It encodes CASSIGLPGQIYEQYF. The chain has TRBV19 and TRBJ2-7, with D tentatively TRBD1 or TRBD2 (5 bases each). The V gene's germline CDR1 is LNHDA and CDR2 SQIVND (reference sequence). Trimming removed 1 base at V and 3 bases at J, with 16 bases between. This CDR3 contains 16 residues.

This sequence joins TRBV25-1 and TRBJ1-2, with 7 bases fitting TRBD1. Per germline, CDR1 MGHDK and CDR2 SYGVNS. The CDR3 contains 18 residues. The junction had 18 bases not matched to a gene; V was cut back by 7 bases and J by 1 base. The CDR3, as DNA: TGTGCCAGCATAGGAGAGGGACAGCTGAACGCCCATAACTATGGCTACACCTTC. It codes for CASIGEGQLNAHNYGYTF.

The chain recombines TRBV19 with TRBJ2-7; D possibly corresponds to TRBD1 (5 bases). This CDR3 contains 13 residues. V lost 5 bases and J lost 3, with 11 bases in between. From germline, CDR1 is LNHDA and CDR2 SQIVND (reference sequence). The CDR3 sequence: CASSWGGNYEQYF. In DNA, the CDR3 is TGTGCCAGTAGTTGGGGCGGCAACTACGAGCAGTACTTC.

DNA for the CDR3: TGTGCCAGCAGCTCCGACAGACTTAATCAGCCCCAGCATTTT. Protein product: CASSSDRLNQPQHF. The chain combines TRBV5-6 with TRBJ1-5, with D possibly matching TRBD1 (5 bases). The CDR3 contains 14 residues. CDR1 is SGHDT, CDR2 YYEEEE, per germline. V was trimmed by 3 bases and J by 4 bases, leaving 11 bases between them.

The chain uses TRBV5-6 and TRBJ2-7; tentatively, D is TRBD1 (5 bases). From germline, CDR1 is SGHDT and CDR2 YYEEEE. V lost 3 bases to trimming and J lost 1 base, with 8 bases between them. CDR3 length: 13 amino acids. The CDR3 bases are TGTGCCAGCAGCTACCGACAGTCCTACGAGCAGTACTTC. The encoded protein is CASSYRQSYEQYF.

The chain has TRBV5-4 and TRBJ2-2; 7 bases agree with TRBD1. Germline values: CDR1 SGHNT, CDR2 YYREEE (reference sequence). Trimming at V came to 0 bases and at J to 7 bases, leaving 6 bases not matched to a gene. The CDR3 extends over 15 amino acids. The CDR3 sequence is CASSLGGGAGGELFF. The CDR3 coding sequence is TGTGCCAGCAGCTTGGGAGGGGGCGCGGGCGGGGAGCTGTTTTTT. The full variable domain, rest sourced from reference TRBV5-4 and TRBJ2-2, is ETGVTQSPTHLIKTRGQQVTLRCSSQSGHNTVSWYQQALGQGPQFIFQYYREEENGRGNFPPRFSGLQFPNYSSELNVNALELDDSALYLCASSLGGGAGGELFFGEGSRLTVL.

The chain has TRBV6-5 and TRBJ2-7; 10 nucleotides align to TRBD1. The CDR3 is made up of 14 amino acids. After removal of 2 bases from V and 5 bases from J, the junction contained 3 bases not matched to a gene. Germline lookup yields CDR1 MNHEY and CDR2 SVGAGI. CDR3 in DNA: TGTGCCAGCAGTTACACGGGACAGGGGAACGAGCAGTACTTC. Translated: CASSYTGQGNEQYF.

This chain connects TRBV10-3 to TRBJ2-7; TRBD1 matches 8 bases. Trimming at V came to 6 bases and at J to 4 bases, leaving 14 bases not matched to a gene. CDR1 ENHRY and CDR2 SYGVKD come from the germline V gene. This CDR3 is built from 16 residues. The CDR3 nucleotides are TGTGCCATCAGGAACCCGGGACAGGATCGTTCGTACGAGCAGTACTTC. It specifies CAIRNPGQDRSYEQYF.

CDR3 residues: CASSPQGNEQYF. CDR3 in DNA: TGTGCCAGCAGCCCCCAGGGAAACGAGCAGTACTTC. The V call is TRBV7-9, the J call TRBJ2-7; possible D gene TRBD1, 5 bases. The CDR3 extends over 12 amino acids. V was shortened by 5 bases and J by 5 bases, with 10 bases between the two germline ends. Germline V lookup: CDR1 SEHNR, CDR2 FQNEAQ (reference sequence). Filled out from reference TRBV7-9 and TRBJ2-7, the complete variable domain reads DTGVSQNPRHKITKRGQNVTFRCDPISEHNRLYWYRQTLGQGPEFLTYFQNEAQLEKSRLLSDRFSAERPKGSFSTLEIQRTEQGDSAMYLCASSPQGNEQYFGPGTRLTVT.

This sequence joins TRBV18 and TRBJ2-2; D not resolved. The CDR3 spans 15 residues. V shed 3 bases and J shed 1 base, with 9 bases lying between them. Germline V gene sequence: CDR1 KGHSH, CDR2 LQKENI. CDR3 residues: CASSPSIKNTGELFF. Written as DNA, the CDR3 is TGTGCCAGCTCACCCTCGATCAAGAACACCGGGGAGCTGTTTTTT.

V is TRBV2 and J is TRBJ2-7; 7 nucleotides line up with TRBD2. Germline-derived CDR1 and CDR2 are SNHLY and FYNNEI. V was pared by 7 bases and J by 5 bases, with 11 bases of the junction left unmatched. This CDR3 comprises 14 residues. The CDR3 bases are TGTGCCAGCATGCGAAGGGCGGGAGTTGACGAGCAGTACTTC. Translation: CASMRRAGVDEQYF.

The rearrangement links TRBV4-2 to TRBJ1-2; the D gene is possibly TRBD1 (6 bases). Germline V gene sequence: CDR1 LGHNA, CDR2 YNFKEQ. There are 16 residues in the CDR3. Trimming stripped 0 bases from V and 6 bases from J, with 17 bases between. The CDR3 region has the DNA TGTGCCAGCAGCCAAGAAGGGGGGGGCTCGAACGATGGCTACACCTTC. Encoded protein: CASSQEGGGSNDGYTF.

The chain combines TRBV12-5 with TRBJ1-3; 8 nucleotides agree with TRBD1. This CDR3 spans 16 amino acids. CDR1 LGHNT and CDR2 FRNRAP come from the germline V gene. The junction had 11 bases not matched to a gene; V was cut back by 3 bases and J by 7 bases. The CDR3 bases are TGTGCTAGTGGTTTTCGGACAGGGCAGGTGGTGAACACCATATATTTT. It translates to CASGFRTGQVVNTIYF.

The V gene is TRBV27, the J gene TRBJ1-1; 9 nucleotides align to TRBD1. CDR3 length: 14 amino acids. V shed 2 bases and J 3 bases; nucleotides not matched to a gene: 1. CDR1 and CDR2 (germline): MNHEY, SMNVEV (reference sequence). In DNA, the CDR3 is TGTGCCAGCAGTTTAGGGACAGGGTACACTGAAGCTTTCTTT. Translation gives CASSLGTGYTEAFF.

The CDR3 sequence is CASSQGSRPSSQYF. The CDR3 DNA reads TGCGCCAGCAGCCAGGGGTCGAGGCCTAGCTCCCAGTACTTC. V is TRBV4-1 and J is TRBJ2-5; possible D gene TRBD2, 5 bases. Trimming pared 3 bases from V and 9 bases from J, leaving 17 bases between. Germline values: CDR1 MGHRA, CDR2 YSYEKL. This CDR3 contains 14 residues.

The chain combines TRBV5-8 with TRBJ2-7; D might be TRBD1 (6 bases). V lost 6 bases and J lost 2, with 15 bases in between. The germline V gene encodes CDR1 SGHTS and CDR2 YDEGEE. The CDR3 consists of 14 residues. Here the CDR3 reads CASTNRVRAYEQYF. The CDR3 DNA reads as TGTGCCAGCACCAACAGGGTAAGGGCCTACGAGCAGTACTTC.

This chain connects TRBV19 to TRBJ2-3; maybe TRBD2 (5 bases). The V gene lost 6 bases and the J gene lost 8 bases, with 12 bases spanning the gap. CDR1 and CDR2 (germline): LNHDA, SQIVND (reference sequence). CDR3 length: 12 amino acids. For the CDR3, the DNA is TGTGCCAGTAGAATGGAGGCCGGTACGCAGTATTTT. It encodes CASRMEAGTQYF. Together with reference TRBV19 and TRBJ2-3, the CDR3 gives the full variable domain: DGGITQSPKYLFRKEGQNVTLSCEQNLNHDAMYWYRQDPGQGLRLIYYSQIVNDFQKGDIAEGYSVSREKKESFPLTVTSAQKNPTAFYLCASRMEAGTQYFGPGTRLTVL.

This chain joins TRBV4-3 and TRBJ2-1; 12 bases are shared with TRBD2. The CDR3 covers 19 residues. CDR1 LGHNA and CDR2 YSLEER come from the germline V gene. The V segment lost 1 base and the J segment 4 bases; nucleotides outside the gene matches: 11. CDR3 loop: CASSQVLWTSGDTYNEQFF. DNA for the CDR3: TGCGCCAGCAGCCAAGTATTGTGGACTAGCGGGGACACTTACAATGAGCAGTTCTTC.

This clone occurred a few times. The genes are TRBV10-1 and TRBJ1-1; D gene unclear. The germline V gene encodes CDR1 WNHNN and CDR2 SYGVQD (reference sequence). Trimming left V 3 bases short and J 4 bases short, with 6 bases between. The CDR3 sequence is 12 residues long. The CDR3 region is CASSEDGTEAFF. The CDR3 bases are TGCGCCAGCAGTGAAGACGGCACTGAAGCTTTCTTT.

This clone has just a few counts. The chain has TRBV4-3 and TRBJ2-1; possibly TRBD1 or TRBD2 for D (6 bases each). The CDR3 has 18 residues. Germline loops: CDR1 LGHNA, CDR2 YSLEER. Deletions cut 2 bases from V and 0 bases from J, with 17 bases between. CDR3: CASSQRGLAVSSYNEQFF. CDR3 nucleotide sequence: TGCGCCAGCAGCCAAAGGGGGTTAGCGGTTAGCTCCTACAATGAGCAGTTCTTC.

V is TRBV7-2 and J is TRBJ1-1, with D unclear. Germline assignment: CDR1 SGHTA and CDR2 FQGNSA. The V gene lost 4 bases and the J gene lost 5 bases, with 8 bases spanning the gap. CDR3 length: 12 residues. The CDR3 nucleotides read TGTGCCAGCAGCTGGTTTTTGACTGAAGCTTTCTTT. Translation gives CASSWFLTEAFF. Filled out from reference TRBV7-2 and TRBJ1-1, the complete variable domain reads GAGVSQSPSNKVTEKGKDVELRCDPISGHTALYWYRQSLGQGLEFLIYFQGNSAPDKSGLPSDRFSAERTGGSVSTLTIQRTQQEDSAVYLCASSWFLTEAFFGQGTRLTVV.

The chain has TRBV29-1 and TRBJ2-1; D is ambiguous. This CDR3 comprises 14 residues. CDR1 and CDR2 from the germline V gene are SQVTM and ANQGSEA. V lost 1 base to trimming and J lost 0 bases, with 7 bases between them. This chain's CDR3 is CSVEGTSSYNEQFF. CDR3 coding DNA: TGCAGCGTTGAAGGGACGAGCTCCTACAATGAGCAGTTCTTC.

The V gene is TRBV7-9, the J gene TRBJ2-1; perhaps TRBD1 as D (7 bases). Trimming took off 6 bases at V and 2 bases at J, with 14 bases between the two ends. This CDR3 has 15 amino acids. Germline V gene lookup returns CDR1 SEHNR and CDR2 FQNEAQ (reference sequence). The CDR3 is CASSSIRGAYNEQFF. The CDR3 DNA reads TGTGCCAGCAGTTCAATCAGGGGGGCCTACAATGAGCAGTTCTTC.

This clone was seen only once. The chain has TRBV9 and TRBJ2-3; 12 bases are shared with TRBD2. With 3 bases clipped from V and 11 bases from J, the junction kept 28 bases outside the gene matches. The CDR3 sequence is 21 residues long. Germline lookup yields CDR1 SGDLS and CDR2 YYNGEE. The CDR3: CASSAGYRATWTSGKTEGQYF. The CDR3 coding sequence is TGTGCCAGCAGCGCCGGTTACAGGGCCACATGGACTAGCGGGAAAACGGAGGGGCAGTATTTT.

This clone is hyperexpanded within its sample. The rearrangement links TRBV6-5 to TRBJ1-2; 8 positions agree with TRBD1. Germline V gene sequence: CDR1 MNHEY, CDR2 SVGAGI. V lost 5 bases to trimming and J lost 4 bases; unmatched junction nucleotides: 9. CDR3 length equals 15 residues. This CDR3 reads CASSPSTGVAYGYTF. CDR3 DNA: TGTGCCAGCAGTCCATCGACAGGGGTGGCCTATGGCTACACCTTC.